This T cell receptor beta chain was sequenced during a study of blood T cells in healthy people across ages. Study-level findings and limits: It was held that the diversity estimates obtained from one million T cells were underestimates.

A sample-barcoded 5' primer and a J-beta primer mix were used in a second PCR of roughly 6 to 12 cycles. The study obtained at least 3 million CDR3-containing paired-end reads from every sample. Using its own MiXCR run on the 5' RACE reads, TCRdb lists one record per CDR3 protein. The top ten hold roughly 19% of the sample, which has some 700,000 distinct CDR3 sequences, roughly 41% seen once. The study recruited healthy Caucasian donors from Russia who were aged about 6 to 95. The CDR3 sequence is 18 residues long. Trimming took off 5 bases at V and 3 bases at J, with 20 bases between the two ends. In germline, CDR1 is SGHTA, CDR2 FQGTGA. As concerns this clonotype: No antigen is known for it.

What was sequenced was blood. The chain has TRBV7-3 and TRBJ2-6, with D uncertain. This sequence originates from a woman in her sixties in good health. DNA of the CDR3: TGTGCCAGCAGCAGCCCAGTAGGTTGGGTGCGTGGGGCCAACGTCCTGACTTTC. This codes for CASSSPVGWVRGANVLTF.